The T cell receptor (beta chain) under discussion was sequenced for a study of cytomegalovirus exposure and HLA in healthy donors. To note about this clone: Its matching antigen is unknown.

Study outcomes and limitations: Common viral pathogens were later found to be apparently linked to several of the most significant clusters.

The germline gives CDR1 LNHDA, CDR2 SQIVND (reference sequence). This CDR3 region has 13 residues. Between the trimmed V and J ends, which lost 5 bases and 8 bases, there was a span of 13 bases. With 60 Vbeta and 13 Jbeta primers, the PCR was carried out. Sequenced by immunoSEQ multiplex PCR; TCRdb stores in-frame clones only, minus some. The sample lists 150,000 to 200,000 clones, roughly four fifths occurring once. The sample consisted of PBMCs. The clonotype was recovered from a female donor in good health and CMV-seronegative. The V and J genes are TRBV19 and TRBJ2-4, with unresolved D. CDR3 residues: CASSFSLEYIQYF. In DNA form, the CDR3 reads TGTGCCAGTAGTTTCAGCCTGGAGTACATTCAGTACTTC.